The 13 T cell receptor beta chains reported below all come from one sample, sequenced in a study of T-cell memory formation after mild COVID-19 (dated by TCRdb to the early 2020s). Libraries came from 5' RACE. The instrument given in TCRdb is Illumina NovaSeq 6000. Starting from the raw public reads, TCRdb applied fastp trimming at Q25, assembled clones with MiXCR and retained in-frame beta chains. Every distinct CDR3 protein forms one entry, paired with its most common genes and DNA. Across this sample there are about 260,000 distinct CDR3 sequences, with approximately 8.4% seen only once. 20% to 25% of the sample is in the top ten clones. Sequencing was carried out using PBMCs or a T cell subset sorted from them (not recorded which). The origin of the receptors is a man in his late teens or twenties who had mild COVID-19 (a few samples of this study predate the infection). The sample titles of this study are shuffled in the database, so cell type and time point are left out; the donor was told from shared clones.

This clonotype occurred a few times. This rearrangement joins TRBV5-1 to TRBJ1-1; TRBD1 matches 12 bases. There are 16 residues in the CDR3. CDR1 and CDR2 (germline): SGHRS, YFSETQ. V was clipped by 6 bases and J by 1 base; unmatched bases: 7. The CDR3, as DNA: TGCGCCAGCACCCTCGGGACAGGGGGCTGGAACACTGAAGCTTTCTTT. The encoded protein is CASTLGTGGWNTEAFF.

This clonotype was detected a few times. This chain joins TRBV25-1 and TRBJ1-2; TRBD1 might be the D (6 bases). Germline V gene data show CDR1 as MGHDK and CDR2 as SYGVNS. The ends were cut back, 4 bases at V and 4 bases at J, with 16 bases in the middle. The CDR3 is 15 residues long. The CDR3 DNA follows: TGTGCCAGCAGTGGATGGACAGCTCCACTCTATGGCTACACCTTC. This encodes CASSGWTAPLYGYTF.

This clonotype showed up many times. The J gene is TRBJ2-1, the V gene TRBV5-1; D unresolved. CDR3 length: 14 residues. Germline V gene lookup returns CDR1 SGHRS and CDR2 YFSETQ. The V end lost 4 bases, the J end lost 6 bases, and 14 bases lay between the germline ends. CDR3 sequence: CASSPGQWSNEQFF. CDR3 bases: TGCGCCAGCAGCCCCGGGCAGTGGAGCAATGAGCAGTTCTTC.

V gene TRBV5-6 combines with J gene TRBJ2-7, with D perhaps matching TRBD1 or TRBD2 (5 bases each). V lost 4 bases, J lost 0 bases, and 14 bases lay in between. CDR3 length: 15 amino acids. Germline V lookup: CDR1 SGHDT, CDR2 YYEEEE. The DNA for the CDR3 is TGTGCCAGCAGCGTGGGACCGCAGAGCTCCTACGAGCAGTACTTC. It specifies CASSVGPQSSYEQYF.

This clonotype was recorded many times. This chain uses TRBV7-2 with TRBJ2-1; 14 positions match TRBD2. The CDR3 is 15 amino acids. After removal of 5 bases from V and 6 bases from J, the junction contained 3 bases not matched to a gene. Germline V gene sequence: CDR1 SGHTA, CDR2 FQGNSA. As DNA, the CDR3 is TGTGCCAGCAGCCTTGGGACTAGCGGGGGCAATGAGCAGTTCTTC. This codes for CASSLGTSGGNEQFF.

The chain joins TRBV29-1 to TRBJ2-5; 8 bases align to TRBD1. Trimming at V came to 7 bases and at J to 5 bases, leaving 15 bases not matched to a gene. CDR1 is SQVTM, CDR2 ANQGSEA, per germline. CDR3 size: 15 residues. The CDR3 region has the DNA TGCAGCGGAAGGACAGGGAACGGTGAGGGGGAGACCCAGTACTTC. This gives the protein CSGRTGNGEGETQYF.

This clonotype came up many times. CDR3 in amino acids: CASAPNQGLETQYF. The CDR3 nucleotides read TGTGCCAGCGCTCCCAATCAGGGGTTAGAGACCCAGTACTTC. This chain links TRBV27 with TRBJ2-5, with a tentative D call TRBD1 (6 bases). The V end lost 8 bases, the J end lost 4 bases, and 17 bases lay between the germline ends. Per the germline V gene, CDR1 is MNHEY and CDR2 is SMNVEV (reference sequence). This CDR3 has 14 residues.

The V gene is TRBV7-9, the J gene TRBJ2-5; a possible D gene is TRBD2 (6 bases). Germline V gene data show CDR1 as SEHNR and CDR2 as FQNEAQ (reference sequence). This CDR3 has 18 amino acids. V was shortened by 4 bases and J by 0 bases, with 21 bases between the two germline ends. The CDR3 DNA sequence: TGTGCCAGCAGCTCGCCCCCCGATAGCGGAGTAAACCAAGAGACCCAGTACTTC. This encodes CASSSPPDSGVNQETQYF.

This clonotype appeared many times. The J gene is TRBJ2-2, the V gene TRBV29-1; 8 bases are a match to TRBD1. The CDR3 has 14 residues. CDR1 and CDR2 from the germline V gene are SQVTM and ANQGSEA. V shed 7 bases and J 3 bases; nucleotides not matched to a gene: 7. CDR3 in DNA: TGCAGCGCCGGCGGGACAGGCCACACCGGGGAGCTGTTTTTT. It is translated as CSAGGTGHTGELFF.

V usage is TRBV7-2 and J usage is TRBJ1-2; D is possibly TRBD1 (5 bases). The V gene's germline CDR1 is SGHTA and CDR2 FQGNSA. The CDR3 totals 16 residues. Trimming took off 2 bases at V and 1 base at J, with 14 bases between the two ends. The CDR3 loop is CASSLQRGAFNYGYTF. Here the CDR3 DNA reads TGTGCCAGCAGCTTACAGAGGGGCGCCTTTAACTATGGCTACACCTTC.

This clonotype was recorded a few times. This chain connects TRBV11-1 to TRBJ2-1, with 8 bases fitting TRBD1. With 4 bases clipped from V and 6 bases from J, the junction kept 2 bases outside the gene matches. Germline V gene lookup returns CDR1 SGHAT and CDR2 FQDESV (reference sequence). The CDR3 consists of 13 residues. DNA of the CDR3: TGTGCCAGCAGCTCCAGGGGGCCCAATGAGCAGTTCTTC. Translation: CASSSRGPNEQFF.

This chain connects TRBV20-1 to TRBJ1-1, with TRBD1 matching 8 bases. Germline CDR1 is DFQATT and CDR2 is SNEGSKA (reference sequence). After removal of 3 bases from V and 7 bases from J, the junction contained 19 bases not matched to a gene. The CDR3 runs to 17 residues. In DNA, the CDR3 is TGCAGTGCTAGGGTAGCAGGGGGCCCGATTGGGGTCCGTGAAGCTTTCTTT. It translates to CSARVAGGPIGVREAFF.

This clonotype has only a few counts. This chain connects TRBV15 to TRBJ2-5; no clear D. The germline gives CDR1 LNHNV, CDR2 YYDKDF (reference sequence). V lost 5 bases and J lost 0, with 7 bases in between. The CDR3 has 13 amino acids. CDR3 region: CATSHGYQETQYF. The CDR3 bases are TGTGCCACCAGCCACGGGTACCAAGAGACCCAGTACTTC.